The clone carrying this T cell receptor (beta chain) turned up a few times. The antigen is unknown. This record belongs to a study of vaccination and CD4 T cells after COVID-19. Overall study findings and caveats: Median reactive clonotypes, those recognizing SARS-CoV-2, rose from about 20 to 38, not significantly.

Sequencing of DNA taken from cultured CD4+ T cells relied on the Oncomine TCR Beta short-read assay. After culture, CD4+ T cells served as the source for genomic DNA extraction. A single record per CDR3 protein comes from TCRdb applying MiXCR to the PCR reads. Here the sample spans some 4,000 distinct CDR3 sequences, 17% being singletons. Germline V CDR1 and CDR2: SGHRS, YFSETQ. The length of the CDR3 is 13 residues. V lost 0 bases, J lost 4 bases, and 7 bases lay in between. Treatment here: approximately nine-day PBMC culture with coronavirus spike peptide pools or control peptides (ViraFEST assay). ViraFEST used peptide pools to expand antigen-specific T cells and subsequently sequenced their TCRs.

The receptor's source is a human donor who had recovered from COVID-19. The chain couples TRBV5-1 to TRBJ1-2; D gene unclear. Specimen: CD4+ T cells from blood, cultured in vitro. CDR3: CASSLGPLYGYTF. In nucleotides, the CDR3 is TGCGCCAGCAGCTTGGGGCCCCTCTATGGCTACACCTTC. The full variable domain, completed using reference TRBV5-1 and TRBJ1-2, is KAGVTQTPRYLIKTRGQQVTLSCSPISGHRSVSWYQQTPGQGLQFLFEYFSETQRNKGNFPGRFSGRQFSNSRSEMNVSTLELGDSALYLCASSLGPLYGYTFGSGTRLTVV.